A single sample gave rise to the 9 T cell receptor beta chains below, sequenced in a study of immune evolution from preneoplasia to lung adenocarcinoma. Assay: immunoSEQ multiplex PCR; the TCRdb copy retains only in-frame clones and omits some. This table has roughly 3,400 clones, 82% appearing once. The sequencing input was FFPE invasive lung adenocarcinoma tissue. The source is a person aged 65 to 85 with invasive lung adenocarcinoma.

V usage is TRBV29-1 and J usage is TRBJ1-1, with D unresolved. The CDR3 spans 16 residues. Trimming shortened V by 0 bases and J by 1 base, and 15 bases separated the two germline ends. Germline lookup yields CDR1 SQVTM and CDR2 ANQGSEA. The CDR3 sequence: CSVEDAPLSPNTEAFF. In nucleotides, the CDR3 is TGCAGCGTTGAAGATGCGCCGCTCAGCCCGAACACTGAAGCTTTCTTT.

The gene calls are TRBV14 and TRBJ2-2; TRBD2 matches 7 bases. In germline, CDR1 is SGHDN, CDR2 FVKESK. The ends lost 1 base at V and 1 base at J; junction bases unmatched: 0. The CDR3 covers 15 residues. CDR3 in amino acids: CASSQVAGNTGELFF. CDR3 nucleotide sequence: TGTGCCAGCAGCCAAGTAGCGGGGAACACCGGGGAGCTGTTTTTT.

V usage is TRBV7-6 and J usage is TRBJ2-7; D is possibly TRBD2 (6 bases). The germline V gene has CDR1 SGHVS and CDR2 FNYEAQ. V was cut by 5 bases and J by 4 bases, with 18 bases left in between. This CDR3 is 15 amino acids long. CDR3 coding DNA: TGTGCCAGCAGCCCAGCGAGTGGCGGGACTTACGAGCAGTACTTC. It yields the protein CASSPASGGTYEQYF.

J is TRBJ2-7 and V is TRBV6-6, with D possibly called TRBD1 or TRBD2 (5 bases each). The V gene lost 7 bases and the J gene lost 8 bases, with 12 bases spanning the gap. There are 11 residues in the CDR3. In germline, CDR1 is MNHNY, CDR2 SVGAGI (reference sequence). The CDR3 coding sequence is TGTGCCAGCACAGGGAGCCGTCAGCAGTACTTC. Translated: CASTGSRQQYF.

The chain carries TRBV18 and TRBJ2-1; 12 bases are a match to TRBD2. CDR1 is KGHSH, CDR2 LQKENI, per germline. The CDR3 totals 17 residues. V was clipped by 0 bases and J by 1 base; unmatched bases: 1. Written as DNA, the CDR3 is TGTGCCAGCTCACCACCGCTAGCGGGAGGGTCCTACAATGAGCAGTTCTTC. Translating it yields CASSPPLAGGSYNEQFF.

This clone was observed once. The rearrangement uses TRBV7-9 and TRBJ2-7; no reliable D call. Germline loops: CDR1 SEHNR, CDR2 FQNEAQ (reference sequence). There are 11 residues in the CDR3. The ends were cut back, 5 bases at V and 0 bases at J, with 2 bases in the middle. The CDR3 loop is CASSLSYEQYF. The CDR3 DNA reads TGTGCCAGCAGCCTCTCCTACGAGCAGTACTTC.

The chain employs TRBV6-5 and TRBJ1-1; 8 bases match TRBD1. CDR3 length: 14 amino acids. V was clipped by 6 bases and J by 8 bases; unmatched bases: 11. The germline V gene encodes CDR1 MNHEY and CDR2 SVGAGI. CDR3 sequence: CASRRGGDRWEAFF. CDR3 DNA sequence: TGTGCCAGCAGGAGGGGGGGGGACAGGTGGGAAGCTTTCTTT.

J is TRBJ2-5 and V is TRBV25-1, with a weak D call TRBD2 (6 bases). This CDR3 comprises 14 residues. CDR1 is MGHDK, CDR2 SYGVNS, per germline. V was clipped by 6 bases and J by 11 bases, with 22 bases between them. The CDR3 DNA follows: TGTGCCAGCAGACCGTCCGTTACAGGTCGGGAGCAGTACTTC. Translating gives CASRPSVTGREQYF.

This chain joins TRBV5-1 and TRBJ2-7; no clear D. Trimming took off 5 bases at V and 2 bases at J, with 11 bases between the two ends. The CDR3 is 13 residues long. Germline V gives CDR1 SGHRS, CDR2 YFSETQ. The CDR3 is CASRSYLTYEQYF. CDR3 nucleotide sequence: TGCGCCAGCAGATCCTATCTCACCTACGAGCAGTACTTC.